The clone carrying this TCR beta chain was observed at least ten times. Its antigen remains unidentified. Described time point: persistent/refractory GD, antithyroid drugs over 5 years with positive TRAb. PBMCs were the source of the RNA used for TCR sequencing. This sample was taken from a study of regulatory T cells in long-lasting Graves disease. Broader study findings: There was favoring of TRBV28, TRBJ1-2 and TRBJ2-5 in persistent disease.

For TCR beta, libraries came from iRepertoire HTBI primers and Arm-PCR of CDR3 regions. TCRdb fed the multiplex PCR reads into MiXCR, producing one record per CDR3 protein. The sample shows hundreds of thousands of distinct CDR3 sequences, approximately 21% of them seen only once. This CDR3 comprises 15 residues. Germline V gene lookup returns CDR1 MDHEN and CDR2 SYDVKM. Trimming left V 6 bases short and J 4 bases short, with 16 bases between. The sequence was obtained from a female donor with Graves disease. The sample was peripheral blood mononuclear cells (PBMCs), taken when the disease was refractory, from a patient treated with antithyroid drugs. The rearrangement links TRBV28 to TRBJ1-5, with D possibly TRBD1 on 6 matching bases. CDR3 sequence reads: CASSSQGGWNQPQHF. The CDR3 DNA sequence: TGTGCCAGCAGCTCACAGGGCGGGTGGAATCAGCCCCAGCATTTT.